The clone carrying this TCR beta chain was observed at least ten times. The antigen is undetermined. TCRdb reprocessed the 5' RACE reads with MiXCR, giving one entry per CDR3 protein. Among some 560,000 distinct CDR3 sequences listed, 9.6% were seen once. The entry originates in a study of identical twins. Study-level points and caveats: Shared out-of-frame alpha sequences (those common to twins) showed excess low generation probability. The authors drew conclusions from cross-sectional statistical analysis rather than following the same donors. Abundant cord blood beta clonotypes carried fewer insertions; memory repertoires showed none.

The length of the CDR3 is 14 residues. The germline V and J ends were trimmed by 8 bases and 6 bases, with 16 bases remaining between them. The same data also went into a second study, on yellow fever vaccine responses in identical twins.

Specimen: PBMCs. The V call is TRBV12-3 or TRBV12-4, the J call TRBJ2-2, with D unresolved. This TCR was recovered from a woman aged 18-30 years in good health. The CDR3 sequence: CASGPSPRPGELFF. The DNA of the CDR3 is TGTGCCAGCGGCCCCAGTCCCCGTCCCGGGGAGCTGTTTTTT.